These T cell receptor beta chains were read from a single sample in a study of CD8+CD57+ T cells in acquired aplastic anemia. MiXCR, run by TCRdb on the reads, gives a single entry per CDR3 protein. The data hold about 150,000 distinct CDR3 sequences, with roughly 48% observed a single time. Sequenced material: sorted CD4+, CD8+, or CD8+CD57+ T cells (not recorded which) from PBMCs. The origin of the receptors is a human donor with aplastic anemia. Both conserved end residues are part of each CDR3. A D gene is named only where the DNA matches it firmly. Rows may omit the clone size; those that give it use once, few, many or a size class.

clone size | J gene | D gene | V gene | CDR3 DNA | CDR3 protein
. | TRBJ1-1 | . | TRBV10-3 | TGTGCCATCAGTGAGTCTGGGAACACTGAAGCTTTCTTT | CAISESGNTEAFF
. | TRBJ1-2 | TRBD1 | TRBV3-1 | TGTGCCAGCAGCCAGGGGGGACAGGGCCGGGAGGGCTACACCTTC | CASSQGGQGREGYTF
many | TRBJ2-7 | . | TRBV20-1 | TGCAGTGCTAAAGACATACTGAAGTCCTACGAGCAGTACTTC | CSAKDILKSYEQYF
many | TRBJ2-5 | . | TRBV11-2 | TGTGCCAGCACCCAGTTGGCGATCGAGACCCAGTACTTC | CASTQLAIETQYF
. | TRBJ1-2 | . | TRBV2 | TGTGCCAGCAGTGCTCTCGGCAGACTCTATGGCTACACCTTC | CASSALGRLYGYTF
. | TRBJ2-5 | . | TRBV4-2 | TGTGCCAGCAGCCAAGGTGGCGGAGAGACCCAGTACTTC | CASSQGGGETQYF
many | TRBJ2-1 | TRBD2 | TRBV19 | TGTGCCAGTACAGCGGGGGACTCCTACAATGAGCAGTTCTTC | CASTAGDSYNEQFF
. | TRBJ2-7 | . | TRBV7-9 | TGTGCCAGCAGCTTAGGGACAGTCCCCTACGAGCAGTACTTC | CASSLGTVPYEQYF
many | TRBJ2-1 | TRBD2 | TRBV20-1 | TGCAGTGCTCCGACTACAGCGGGAGCTTACAATGAGCAGTTCTTC | CSAPTTAGAYNEQFF
many | TRBJ1-1 | TRBD1 | TRBV24-1 | TGTGCCACCGCTCCGGGGACAGGGGGCTGGTTCACTGAAGCTTTCTTT | CATAPGTGGWFTEAFF
many | TRBJ2-1 | . | TRBV20-1 | TGCAGTGCTAGGTATGAAGCACATGAGCAGTTCTTC | CSARYEAHEQFF
few | TRBJ1-2 | . | TRBV10-3 | TGTGCCATCAGTGCCTCAGGATTTGGCTACACCTTC | CAISASGFGYTF
many | TRBJ1-2 | . | TRBV9 | TGTGCCAGCAGCGCAGGACACCTTCAAGGGAACGGTGGCTACACCTTC | CASSAGHLQGNGGYTF
few | TRBJ2-1 | . | TRBV10-3 | TGTGCCATCAGTGAAGTAGGGGTAGGTGAGCAGTTCTTC | CAISEVGVGEQFF
. | TRBJ2-7 | TRBD2 | TRBV2 | TGTGCCAGCAGTTACCTGGCGGGAGGGCACGAGCAGTACTTC | CASSYLAGGHEQYF
many | TRBJ2-3 | TRBD2 | TRBV4-1 | TGCGCCAGCAGGTCGGGACTAGCGGGGTTCGCAGATACGCAGTATTTT | CASRSGLAGFADTQYF
. | TRBJ1-6 | TRBD1 | TRBV2 | TGTGCCAGCCAAACCCTGGACAGGGTTGGTTCACCCCTCCACTTT | CASQTLDRVGSPLHF
. | TRBJ2-7 | TRBD1 | TRBV12-3/TRBV12-4 | TGTGCCAGCAGTCCCGGACAGGTCACGCAGTACTTC | CASSPGQVTQYF
. | TRBJ2-7 | . | TRBV11-2 | TGTGCCAGCAGCTTAGATGGCGGGCCTAGCTCCTACGAGCAGTACTTC | CASSLDGGPSSYEQYF
many | TRBJ2-2 | TRBD1 | TRBV15 | TGTGCCACCGCCCGACAGGGGTTTGGCACCGGGGAGCTGTTTTTT | CATARQGFGTGELFF
few | TRBJ2-3 | TRBD1 | TRBV19 | TGTGCCAGTAGCCAAGGACAGGGGCACACAGATACGCAGTATTTT | CASSQGQGHTDTQYF
many | TRBJ1-1 | . | TRBV7-8 | TGTGCCAGCAGCTCGGACCCCACGGGGGCTTTCTTT | CASSSDPTGAFF
many | TRBJ2-5 | . | TRBV29-1 | TGCAGCGTTGTTTCAACGGAAGAGACCCAGTACTTC | CSVVSTEETQYF
many | TRBJ2-3 | TRBD2 | TRBV20-1 | TGCAGTGCTAGAGCGGGAGGGCCAGCAGATACGCAGTATTTT | CSARAGGPADTQYF
. | TRBJ2-1 | TRBD2 | TRBV4-2 | TGTGCCAGCAGCCATTCGCGGGGGGGCGGGAGCAATGAGCAGTTCTTC | CASSHSRGGGSNEQFF
. | TRBJ2-5 | . | TRBV10-3 | TGTGCCATCAGTCCCGAGCTAGGAAAGACCCAGTACTTC | CAISPELGKTQYF
many | TRBJ2-3 | . | TRBV4-3 | TGCGCCAGCAGCCAAGATTGGGCACGGGGTCCCGATACGCAGTATTTT | CASSQDWARGPDTQYF
. | TRBJ2-3 | . | TRBV29-1 | TGCAGCGTTGAGACGCAGTATTTT | CSVETQYF
. | TRBJ2-1 | . | TRBV10-1 | TGCGCCCGGCGATACGGGGGTTTCTCGGCCTTTCCTGAGTTCTTC | CARRYGGFSAFPEFF
many | TRBJ2-7 | TRBD1 | TRBV27 | TGTGCCAGCAGTTGGACAGGGGGCGCGTACGAGCAGTACTTC | CASSWTGGAYEQYF
few | TRBJ1-2 | TRBD1 | TRBV24-1 | TGTGCCACCAGTGATAGGGCCAGGGGGCATGGCTACACCTTC | CATSDRARGHGYTF
many | TRBJ2-3 | . | TRBV12-3/TRBV12-4 | TGTGCCAGCAGTTTTTTGGTACGGGAAGATGGAGATACGCAGTATTTT | CASSFLVREDGDTQYF
. | TRBJ1-4 | . | TRBV9 | . | CACSAGQGYEKLFF
. | TRBJ2-3 | TRBD1 | TRBV29-1 | TGCAGCGTTGAGGACAGGGGGCTGTTAGATACGCAGTATTTT | CSVEDRGLLDTQYF
. | TRBJ2-7 | . | TRBV11-1 | TGTGCCAGCAGCTCGATAGGGGGGGGCGCGGAAGGCGAGCAGTACTTC | CASSSIGGGAEGEQYF
many | TRBJ1-5 | . | TRBV5-6 | TGTGCCAGCAGCTTAGGAGGGAGCAATCAGCCCCAGCATTTT | CASSLGGSNQPQHF
once | TRBJ2-7 | . | TRBV10-3 | TGTGCCAGCAGTACCCCGGGACAAGGAATCGACAAGCAGTACTTC | CASSTPGQGIDKQYF
few | TRBJ2-5 | TRBD2 | TRBV7-2 | TGTGCCAGCAGCCCCTGGACTAGCGGACAAGAGACCCAGTACTTC | CASSPWTSGQETQYF
many | TRBJ2-3 | . | TRBV12-3/TRBV12-4 | TGTGCCAGCAGTTTATCATACACCGGAGATACGCAGTATTTT | CASSLSYTGDTQYF
. | TRBJ1-2 | TRBD1 | TRBV29-1 | TGCAGCTTCGAGACAGGGTATGGCTACACCTTC | CSFETGYGYTF
many | TRBJ2-7 | . | TRBV11-3 | TGTGCCAGCAGCTTAGATTACGCAGGGTCCTACGAGCAGTACTTC | CASSLDYAGSYEQYF
. | TRBJ2-5 | . | TRBV20-1 | TGCAGTGCTAGGCCAGACCAAGAGACCCAGTACTTC | CSARPDQETQYF
. | TRBJ2-7 | TRBD2 | TRBV10-3 | TGTGCCATCAGTGATTTGTACCAGCGGGGCTACGAGCAGTACTTC | CAISDLYQRGYEQYF
. | TRBJ1-2 | . | TRBV15 | TGTGCCACCCGAGGGGGACTAGGGTATGGCTACACCTTC | CATRGGLGYGYTF
. | TRBJ2-7 | TRBD1 | TRBV20-1 | TGCAGTGCTAGAATACGACAGGGGTTCAAGTACGAGCAGTACTTC | CSARIRQGFKYEQYF
. | TRBJ2-6 | TRBD1 | TRBV7-7 | TGTGCTAGCAGCTCCTCCGGGACAGGGCTGGCTGGGGCCAACGTCCTGACTTTC | CASSSSGTGLAGANVLTF